These 8 T cell receptor beta chains share one sample of origin, sequenced in a study of blood T cell repertoires in COVID-19. The protocol was immunoSEQ multiplex PCR, while the TCRdb copy is restricted to in-frame clones and leaves out a portion. The sample includes 220,000 or so clones, approximately 86% seen only once; the top ten take 10% to 13%. Sequenced input: peripheral blood. All receptors come from a woman between 45 and 60 years old with COVID-19, enrolled during active disease.

The chain uses TRBV18 and TRBJ1-5, with D unresolved. Germline assignment: CDR1 KGHSH and CDR2 LQKENI. Trimming removed 3 bases from V and 1 base from J, with 7 bases in between. This CDR3 has 14 amino acids. In DNA, the CDR3 is TGTGCCAGCTCACCGCGGCAGAGCAATCAGCCCCAGCATTTT. Protein product: CASSPRQSNQPQHF.

The chain is built from TRBV5-1 and TRBJ2-5; D unclear. The germline gives CDR1 SGHRS, CDR2 YFSETQ. Trimming left V 0 bases short and J 4 bases short, with 7 bases between. This CDR3 has 13 amino acids. CDR3 amino acids: CASSLAGSETQYF. CDR3 nucleotide sequence: TGCGCCAGCAGCTTGGCGGGTTCAGAGACCCAGTACTTC.

The rearrangement uses TRBV13 and TRBJ2-7; D is ambiguous. Trimming took off 1 base at V and 0 bases at J, with 7 bases between the two ends. The CDR3 is 14 residues long. Germline V gene lookup returns CDR1 PRHDT and CDR2 FYEKMQ (reference sequence). The DNA of the CDR3 is TGTGCCAGCAGCTTAGCTCGTAGCTCCTACGAGCAGTACTTC. This encodes CASSLARSSYEQYF.

V usage is TRBV11-3 and J usage is TRBJ2-5; 11 bases agree with TRBD2. Trimming at V came to 4 bases and at J to 1 base, leaving 5 bases not matched to a gene. CDR3 length: 16 amino acids. CDR1 and CDR2 (germline): SGHNT, YENEEA. The CDR3 here is CASSSRLAGSQETQYF. CDR3 DNA sequence: TGTGCCAGCAGCTCGAGACTAGCGGGGAGCCAAGAGACCCAGTACTTC.

This clone showed up just once. The genes are TRBV30 and TRBJ2-2; D might be TRBD1 (5 bases). Deletions cut 4 bases from V and 7 bases from J, with 22 bases between. Germline V gene sequence: CDR1 GTSNPN, CDR2 SVGIG (reference sequence). The CDR3 has 16 residues. CDR3 in DNA: TGTGCCTGGAACCAGGGAAGTAAGCTGTCTTTCGGGGAGCTGTTTTTT. It is translated as CAWNQGSKLSFGELFF.

The chain has TRBV12-5 and TRBJ1-3; tentatively, D is TRBD1 (5 bases). From germline, CDR1 is LGHNT and CDR2 FRNRAP. The V end was cut by 0 bases, the J end by 2 bases, with 11 bases between. The CDR3 is 16 amino acids. The chain's CDR3 is CASGLVVGRAGNTIYF. CDR3 in DNA: TGTGCTAGTGGTTTGGTAGTTGGCAGGGCTGGAAACACCATATATTTT.

This clone was found a few times. The chain links TRBV19 to TRBJ1-6, with TRBD1 matching 8 bases. The CDR3 contains 13 residues. Per the germline V gene, CDR1 is LNHDA and CDR2 is SQIVND (reference sequence). The CDR3 is CASRDRYNSPLHF. CDR3 nucleotides: TGTGCTAGCAGGGACAGGTATAATTCACCCCTCCACTTT. Combining the CDR3 with reference TRBV19 and TRBJ1-6 gives the whole variable domain DGGITQSPKYLFRKEGQNVTLSCEQNLNHDAMYWYRQDPGQGLRLIYYSQIVNDFQKGDIAEGYSVSREKKESFPLTVTSAQKNPTAFYLCASRDRYNSPLHFGNGTRLTVT.

This chain joins TRBV9 and TRBJ2-1; 10 nucleotides agree with TRBD1. J was trimmed by 7 bases and V by 4 bases; bases with no gene match: 11. This CDR3 has 16 amino acids. Per the germline V gene, CDR1 is SGDLS and CDR2 is YYNGEE. The CDR3 sequence: CASSTTGTGVGNEQFF. Here the CDR3 DNA reads TGTGCCAGCAGCACCACCGGGACAGGGGTCGGTAATGAGCAGTTCTTC. Variable domain in full (rest from reference TRBV9 and TRBJ2-1): DSGVTQTPKHLITATGQRVTLRCSPRSGDLSVYWYQQSLDQGLQFLIQYYNGEERAKGNILERFSAQQFPDLHSELNLSSLELGDSALYFCASSTTGTGVGNEQFFGPGTRLTVL.